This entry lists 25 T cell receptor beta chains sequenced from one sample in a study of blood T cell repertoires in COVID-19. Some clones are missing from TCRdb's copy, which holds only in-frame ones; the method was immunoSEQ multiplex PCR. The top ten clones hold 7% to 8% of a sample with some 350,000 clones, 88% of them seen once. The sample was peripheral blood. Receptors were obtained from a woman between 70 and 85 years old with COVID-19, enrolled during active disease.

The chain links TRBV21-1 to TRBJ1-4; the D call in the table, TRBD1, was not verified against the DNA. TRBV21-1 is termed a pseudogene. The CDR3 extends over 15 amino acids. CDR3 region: CASRFYNRADEKLFF. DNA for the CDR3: TGTGCCAGCAGGTTCTACAACAGGGCGGATGAAAAACTGTTTTTT.

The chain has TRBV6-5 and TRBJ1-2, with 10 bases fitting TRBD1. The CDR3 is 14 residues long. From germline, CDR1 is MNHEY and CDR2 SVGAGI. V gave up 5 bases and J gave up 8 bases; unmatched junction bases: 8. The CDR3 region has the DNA TGTGCCAGCAGTCTGACAGGGGGCTCGAGAGGCTACACCTTC. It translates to CASSLTGGSRGYTF.

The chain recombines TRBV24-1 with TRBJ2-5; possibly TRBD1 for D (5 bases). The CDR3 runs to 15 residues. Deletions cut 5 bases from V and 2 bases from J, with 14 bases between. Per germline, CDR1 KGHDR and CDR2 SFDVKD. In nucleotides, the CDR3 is TGTGCCACCAGTGGATCCGCAGGGAAGCAAGAGACCCAGTACTTC. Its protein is CATSGSAGKQETQYF.

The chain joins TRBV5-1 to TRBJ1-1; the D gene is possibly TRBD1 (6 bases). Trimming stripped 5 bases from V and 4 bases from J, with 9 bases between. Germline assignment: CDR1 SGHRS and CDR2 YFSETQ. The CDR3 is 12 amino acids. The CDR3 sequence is CASRQGSTEAFF. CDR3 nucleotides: TGCGCCAGCAGGCAGGGGAGCACTGAAGCTTTCTTT.

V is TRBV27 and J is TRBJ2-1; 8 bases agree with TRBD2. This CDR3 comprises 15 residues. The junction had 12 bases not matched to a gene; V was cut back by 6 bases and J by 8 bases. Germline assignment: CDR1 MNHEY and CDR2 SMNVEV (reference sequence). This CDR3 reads CASRGGGLGRDEQFF. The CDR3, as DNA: TGTGCCAGCAGGGGCGGGGGGCTCGGCAGGGATGAGCAGTTCTTC.

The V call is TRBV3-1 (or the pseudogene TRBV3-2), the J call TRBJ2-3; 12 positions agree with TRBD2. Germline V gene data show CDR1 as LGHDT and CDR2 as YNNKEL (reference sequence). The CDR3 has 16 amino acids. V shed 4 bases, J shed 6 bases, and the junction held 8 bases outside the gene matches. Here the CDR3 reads CASSPVLAGGPDTQYF. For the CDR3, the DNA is TGTGCCAGCAGCCCCGTTCTAGCGGGGGGGCCCGATACGCAGTATTTT.

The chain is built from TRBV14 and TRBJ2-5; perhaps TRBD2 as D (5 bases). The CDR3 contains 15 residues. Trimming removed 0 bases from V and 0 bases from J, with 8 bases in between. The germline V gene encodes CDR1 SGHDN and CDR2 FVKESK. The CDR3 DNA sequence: TGTGCCAGCAGCCAAGATAGGAGGTACCAAGAGACCCAGTACTTC. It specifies CASSQDRRYQETQYF.

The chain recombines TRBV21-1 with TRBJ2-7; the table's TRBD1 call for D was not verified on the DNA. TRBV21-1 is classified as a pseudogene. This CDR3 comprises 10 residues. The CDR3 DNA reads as TGTGCCAGCAGCAAGTCAGGGCAGTACTTC. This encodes CASSKSGQYF.

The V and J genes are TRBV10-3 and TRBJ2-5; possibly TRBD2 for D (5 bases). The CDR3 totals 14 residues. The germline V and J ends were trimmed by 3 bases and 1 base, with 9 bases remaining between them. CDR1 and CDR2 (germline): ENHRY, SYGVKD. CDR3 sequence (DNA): TGTGCCATCAGTGACTGGGAGTCCCAAGAGACCCAGTACTTC. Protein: CAISDWESQETQYF.

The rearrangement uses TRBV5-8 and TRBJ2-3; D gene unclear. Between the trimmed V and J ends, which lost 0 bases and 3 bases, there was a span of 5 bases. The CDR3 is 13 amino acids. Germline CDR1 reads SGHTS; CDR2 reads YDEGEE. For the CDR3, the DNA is TGTGCCAGCAGCTTGGCCAGGACAGATACGCAGTATTTT. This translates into CASSLARTDTQYF.

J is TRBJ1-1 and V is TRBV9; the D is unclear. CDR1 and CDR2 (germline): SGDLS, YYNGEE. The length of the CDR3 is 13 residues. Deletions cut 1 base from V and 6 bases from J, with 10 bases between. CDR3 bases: TGTGCCAGCAGCGTATCAGTGGTTGCTGAAGCTTTCTTT. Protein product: CASSVSVVAEAFF.

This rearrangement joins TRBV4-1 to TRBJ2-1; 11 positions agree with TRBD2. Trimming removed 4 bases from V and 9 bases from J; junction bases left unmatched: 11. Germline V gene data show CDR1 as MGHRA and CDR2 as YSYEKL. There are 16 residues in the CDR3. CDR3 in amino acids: CASSLRGLAGGSEQFF. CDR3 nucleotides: TGCGCCAGCAGCCTTCGTGGCCTAGCGGGGGGTAGTGAGCAGTTCTTC.

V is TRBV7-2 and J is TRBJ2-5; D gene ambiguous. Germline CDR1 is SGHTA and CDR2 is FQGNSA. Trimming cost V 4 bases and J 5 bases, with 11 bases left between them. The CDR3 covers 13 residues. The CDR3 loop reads CASSYLVGETQYF. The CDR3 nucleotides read TGTGCCAGCAGCTATCTGGTTGGCGAGACCCAGTACTTC.

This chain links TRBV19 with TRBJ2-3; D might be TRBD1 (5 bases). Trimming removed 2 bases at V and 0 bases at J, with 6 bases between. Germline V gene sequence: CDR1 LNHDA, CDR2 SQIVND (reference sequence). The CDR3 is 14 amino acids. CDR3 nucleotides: TGTGCCAGTAGTATACAGGGTAGCACAGATACGCAGTATTTT. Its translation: CASSIQGSTDTQYF.

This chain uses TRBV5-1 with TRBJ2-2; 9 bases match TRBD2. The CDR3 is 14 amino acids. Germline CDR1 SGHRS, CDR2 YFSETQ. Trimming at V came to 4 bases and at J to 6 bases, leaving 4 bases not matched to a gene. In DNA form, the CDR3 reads TGCGCCAGCAGCCCTGGGACTAGCCCCGGGGAGCTGTTTTTT. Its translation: CASSPGTSPGELFF.

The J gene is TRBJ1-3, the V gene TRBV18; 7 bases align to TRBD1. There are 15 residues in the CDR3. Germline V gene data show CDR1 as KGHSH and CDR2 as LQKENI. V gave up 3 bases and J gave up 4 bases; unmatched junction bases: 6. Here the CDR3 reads CASSPERGQGNTIYF. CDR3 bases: TGTGCCAGCTCACCCGAGAGGGGGCAAGGAAACACCATATATTTT.

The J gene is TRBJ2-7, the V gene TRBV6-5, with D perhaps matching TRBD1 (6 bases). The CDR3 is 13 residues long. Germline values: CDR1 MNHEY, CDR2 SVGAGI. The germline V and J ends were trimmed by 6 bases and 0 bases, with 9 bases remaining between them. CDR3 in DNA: TGTGCCAGCAGCCAGGGGAGCTCCTACGAGCAGTACTTC. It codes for CASSQGSSYEQYF.

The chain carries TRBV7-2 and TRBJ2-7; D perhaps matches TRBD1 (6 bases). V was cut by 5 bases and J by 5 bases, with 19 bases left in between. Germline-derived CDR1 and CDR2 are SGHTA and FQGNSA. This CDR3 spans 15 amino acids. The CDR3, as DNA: TGTGCCAGCAGCCCCGGGGTTATCAGGGGTGACGAGCAGTACTTC. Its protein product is CASSPGVIRGDEQYF. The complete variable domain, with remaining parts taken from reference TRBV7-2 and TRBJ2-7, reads GAGVSQSPSNKVTEKGKDVELRCDPISGHTALYWYRQSLGQGLEFLIYFQGNSAPDKSGLPSDRFSAERTGGSVSTLTIQRTQQEDSAVYLCASSPGVIRGDEQYFGPGTRLTVT.

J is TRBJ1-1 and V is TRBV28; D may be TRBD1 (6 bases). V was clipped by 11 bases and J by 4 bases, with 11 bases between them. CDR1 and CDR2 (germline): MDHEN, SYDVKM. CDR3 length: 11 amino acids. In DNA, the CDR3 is TGTGCCGGGCAGGGGACCACTGAAGCTTTCTTT. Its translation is CAGQGTTEAFF.

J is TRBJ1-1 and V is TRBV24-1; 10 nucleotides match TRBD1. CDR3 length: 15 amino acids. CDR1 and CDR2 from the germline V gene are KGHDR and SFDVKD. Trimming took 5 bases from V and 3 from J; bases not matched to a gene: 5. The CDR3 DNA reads TGTGCCACCAGTGCCTCAGGACAGGGGGACACTGAAGCTTTCTTT. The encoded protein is CATSASGQGDTEAFF.

CDR3 nucleotides: TGCGCCAGCAGCTTATATACTCCGGGACAGAGGTATAATTCACCCCTCCACTTT. Its translation is CASSLYTPGQRYNSPLHF. V usage is TRBV5-1 and J usage is TRBJ1-6; 7 nucleotides align to TRBD1. Unmatched junction bases numbered 12, after V lost 2 bases and J lost 4 bases. The CDR3 covers 18 residues. Germline lookup yields CDR1 SGHRS and CDR2 YFSETQ.

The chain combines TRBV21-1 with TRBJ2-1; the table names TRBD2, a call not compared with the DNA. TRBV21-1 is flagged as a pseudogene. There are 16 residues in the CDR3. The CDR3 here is CASSRATSGGAWEQFF. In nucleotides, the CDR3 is TGTGCCAGCAGCAGAGCAACTAGCGGGGGGGCCTGGGAGCAGTTCTTC.

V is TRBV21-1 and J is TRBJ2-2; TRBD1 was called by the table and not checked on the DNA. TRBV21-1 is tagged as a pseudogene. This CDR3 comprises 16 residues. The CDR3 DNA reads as TGTGCCAGCAGCAAAGTTCGGCAGGCGAACACCGGGGAGCTGTTTTTT. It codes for CASSKVRQANTGELFF.

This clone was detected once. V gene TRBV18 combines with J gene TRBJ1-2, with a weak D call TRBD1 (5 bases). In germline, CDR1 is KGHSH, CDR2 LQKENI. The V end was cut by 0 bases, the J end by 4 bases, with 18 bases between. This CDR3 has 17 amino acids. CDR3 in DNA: TGTGCCAGCTCACCACCTAACTCACCCGGGGGTTTCTATGGCTACACCTTC. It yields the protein CASSPPNSPGGFYGYTF.

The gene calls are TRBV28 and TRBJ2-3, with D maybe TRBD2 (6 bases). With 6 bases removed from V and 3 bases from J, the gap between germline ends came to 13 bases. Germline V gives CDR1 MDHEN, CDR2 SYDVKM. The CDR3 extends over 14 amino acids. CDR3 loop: CASSSPGRTDTQYF. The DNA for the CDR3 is TGTGCCAGCAGCTCTCCGGGGAGGACAGATACGCAGTATTTT. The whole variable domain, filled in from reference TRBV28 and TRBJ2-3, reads DVKVTQSSRYLVKRTGEKVFLECVQDMDHENMFWYRQDPGLGLRLIYFSYDVKMKEKGDIPEGYSVSREKKERFSLILESASTNQTSMYLCASSSPGRTDTQYFGPGTRLTVL.